The 29 T cell receptor beta chains reported below all come from one sample, sequenced in a study of vaccination and CD4 T cells after COVID-19. An Oncomine TCR Beta short-read assay was used to sequence the DNA from cultured CD4+ T cells. TCRdb re-called the PCR reads with MiXCR, one entry per CDR3 protein. The sample lists 7,000 to 10,000 distinct CDR3 sequences; roughly 19% were seen once. This sample's treatment: approximately nine-day PBMC culture with coronavirus spike peptide pools or control peptides (ViraFEST assay). For these receptors, no antigen is known. The specimen comprised CD4+ T cells from blood, cultured in vitro, sampled after SARS-CoV-2 vaccination. The receptor source for this set is a human donor who had recovered from COVID-19.

By frequency in the sample, this clonotype is medium-sized (0.01 to 0.1%). The chain uses TRBV28 and TRBJ2-5; D unclear. The CDR3 is 13 amino acids. The ends were cut back, 7 bases at V and 1 base at J, with 10 bases in the middle. The germline CDR1 and CDR2 sequences are MDHEN and SYDVKM. Here the CDR3 DNA reads TGTGCCAGCACGCGGCGGATCCAAGAGACCCAGTACTTC. Translation: CASTRRIQETQYF.

This clonotype was picked up one time. The V and J genes are TRBV2 and TRBJ1-2, with TRBD1 identical over 7 bases. J lost 3 bases, V lost 5 bases, and 12 bases had no gene match. The CDR3 consists of 16 residues. Germline V CDR1 and CDR2: SNHLY, FYNNEI. The CDR3 DNA follows: TGTGCCAGCAGTCTCGGGGAGGGGGCTAGGGACTATGGCTACACCTTC. It is translated as CASSLGEGARDYGYTF.

This clonotype is judged medium-sized. J is TRBJ2-3 and V is TRBV20-1, with 12 bases matching TRBD2. Germline V gene data show CDR1 as DFQATT and CDR2 as SNEGSKA (reference sequence). This CDR3 spans 14 amino acids. V was pared by 5 bases and J by 7 bases, with 7 bases of the junction left unmatched. The DNA for the CDR3 is TGCAGTGCTCCCCCTAGCGGGGGGGCCAATACGCAGTATTTT. It yields the protein CSAPPSGGANTQYF.

To note about this clonotype: Given a much more abundant clone one base away, this may be a read error. This chain joins TRBV20-1 and TRBJ1-1, with unresolved D. The CDR3 extends over 14 amino acids. Looked up from germline, CDR1 is DFQATT and CDR2 is SNEGSKA (reference sequence). The V gene lost 3 bases and the J gene lost 5 bases, with 16 bases spanning the gap. The CDR3 nucleotides read TGCAGTGCTAGGCCAACTGAGGGTAGGACTGAAGCTTTCTTT. This gives the protein CSARPTEGRTEAFF.

The chain links TRBV6-1 to TRBJ2-1; TRBD1 matches at 7 bases. The CDR3 contains 14 residues. Per germline, CDR1 MNHNS and CDR2 SASEGT. V was clipped by 6 bases and J by 6 bases; unmatched bases: 8. This CDR3 reads CASSSPGQSNEQFF. CDR3 DNA sequence: TGTGCCAGCAGCAGTCCGGGACAGAGCAATGAGCAGTTCTTC.

This clonotype was recorded a few times. The chain employs TRBV7-2 and TRBJ2-1; D perhaps matches TRBD1 (7 bases). This CDR3 is built from 16 residues. Between the trimmed V and J ends, which lost 5 bases and 6 bases, there was a span of 20 bases. Germline CDR1 SGHTA, CDR2 FQGNSA. The DNA for the CDR3 is TGTGCCAGCAGCACCGGGGGTAGGGGGCCTGGCAATGAGCAGTTCTTC. It translates to CASSTGGRGPGNEQFF.

There are a few counts of this clonotype. The J gene is TRBJ2-7, the V gene TRBV14, with a possible D match to TRBD2 (5 bases). The germline V gene has CDR1 SGHDN and CDR2 FVKESK. Trimming pared 5 bases from V and 2 bases from J, leaving 13 bases between. The CDR3 is 14 amino acids. The CDR3 sequence: CASSVSVPPYEQYF. CDR3 bases: TGTGCCAGCAGCGTTAGCGTTCCCCCCTACGAGCAGTACTTC. Full variable domain (outside the CDR3, taken from reference TRBV14 and TRBJ2-7): EAGVTQFPSHSVIEKGQTVTLRCDPISGHDNLYWYRRVMGKEIKFLLHFVKESKQDESGMPNNRFLAERTGGTYSTLKVQPAELEDSGVYFCASSVSVPPYEQYFGPGTRLTVT.

The V gene is TRBV6-1, the J gene TRBJ2-1; D possibly corresponds to TRBD1 (6 bases). Per germline, CDR1 MNHNS and CDR2 SASEGT. With 6 bases removed from V and 4 bases from J, the gap between germline ends came to 10 bases. The length of the CDR3 is 13 residues. As DNA, the CDR3 is TGTGCCAGCAGCCCCGGGACATACAATGAGCAGTTCTTC. The encoded protein is CASSPGTYNEQFF.

The rearrangement uses TRBV28 and TRBJ1-2, with 8 bases identical to TRBD1. The germline gives CDR1 MDHEN, CDR2 SYDVKM. Trimming removed 5 bases from V and 7 bases from J; junction bases left unmatched: 9. CDR3 length: 14 amino acids. DNA of the CDR3: TGTGCCAGCAGTCCCCCCAGGGGGCAGGGTGGCTACACCTTC. This encodes CASSPPRGQGGYTF.

The chain recombines TRBV27 with TRBJ2-6; D not certain. The CDR3 has 18 residues. Per germline, CDR1 MNHEY and CDR2 SMNVEV (reference sequence). V was clipped by 2 bases and J by 1 base, with 15 bases between them. CDR3 DNA: TGTGCCAGCAGTTTAATGCCAGGCCGACGGTCTGGGGCCAACGTCCTGACTTTC. Its protein product is CASSLMPGRRSGANVLTF.

This clonotype is labeled as medium-sized. The chain carries TRBV28 and TRBJ2-1, with 9 bases that match TRBD2. The CDR3 spans 15 residues. The ends lost 6 bases at V and 4 bases at J; junction bases unmatched: 7. The germline V gene encodes CDR1 MDHEN and CDR2 SYDVKM. The CDR3, as DNA: TGTGCCAGCAGCAAGCGGGAGGAAATATACAATGAGCAGTTCTTC. This sequence encodes CASSKREEIYNEQFF.

At least ten counts were recorded for this clonotype. V usage is TRBV7-9 and J usage is TRBJ2-3, with 9 positions matching TRBD2. With 6 bases clipped from V and 0 bases from J, the junction kept 7 bases outside the gene matches. The CDR3 covers 16 residues. Germline V gene lookup returns CDR1 SEHNR and CDR2 FQNEAQ (reference sequence). DNA for the CDR3: TGTGCCAGCAGGCGGGGGGGTAGCCGAAGCACAGATACGCAGTATTTT. The encoded protein is CASRRGGSRSTDTQYF.

In this sample, this clonotype turned up a few times. This chain links TRBV7-9 with TRBJ2-1, with TRBD2 matching 14 bases. Germline V gene lookup returns CDR1 SEHNR and CDR2 FQNEAQ (reference sequence). This CDR3 is 16 amino acids long. V lost 5 bases, J lost 6 bases, and 6 bases stayed unmatched. This CDR3 is CASSKRTSGRRNEQFF. The CDR3 nucleotides read TGTGCCAGCAGCAAGCGGACTAGCGGGAGGCGCAATGAGCAGTTCTTC. Using reference TRBV7-9 and TRBJ2-1 for the parts outside the CDR3, the full variable domain is DTGVSQNPRHKITKRGQNVTFRCDPISEHNRLYWYRQTLGQGPEFLTYFQNEAQLEKSRLLSDRFSAERPKGSFSTLEIQRTEQGDSAMYLCASSKRTSGRRNEQFFGPGTRLTVL.

This clonotype was counted a few times. V and J are TRBV11-3 and TRBJ1-2, with a tentative D call TRBD1 (6 bases). Germline CDR1 is SGHNT and CDR2 is YENEEA. V was pared by 0 bases and J by 2 bases, with 10 bases between. The CDR3 loop spans 15 amino acids. As DNA, the CDR3 is TGTGCCAGCAGCTTAGATAGGGGGGAGAACTATGGCTACACCTTC. Protein sequence: CASSLDRGENYGYTF. Full variable domain (missing parts from reference TRBV11-3 and TRBJ1-2): EAGVVQSPRYKIIEKKQPVAFWCNPISGHNTLYWYLQNLGQGPELLIRYENEEAVDDSQLPKDRFSAERLKGVDSTLKIQPAELGDSAVYLCASSLDRGENYGYTFGSGTRLTVV.

V is TRBV12-3 or TRBV12-4 and J is TRBJ1-5; TRBD1 aligns across 10 bases. The V segment lost 6 bases and the J segment 5 bases; nucleotides outside the gene matches: 4. CDR3 length equals 14 residues. CDR3: CASSLDRGDQPQHF. CDR3 bases: TGTGCCAGCAGCCTGGACAGGGGGGATCAGCCCCAGCATTTT.

This clonotype was counted a single time. The rearrangement joins TRBV2 to TRBJ1-1; no clear D. CDR1 and CDR2 from the germline V gene are SNHLY and FYNNEI. V was pared by 4 bases and J by 5 bases, with 8 bases between. The CDR3 extends over 12 amino acids. The CDR3, as DNA: TGTGCCAGCAGTGTGGGAATTACTGAAGCTTTCTTT. Its translation is CASSVGITEAFF. The full variable domain, rest sourced from reference TRBV2 and TRBJ1-1, is EPEVTQTPSHQVTQMGQEVILRCVPISNHLYFYWYRQILGQKVEFLVSFYNNEISEKSEIFDDQFSVERPDGSNFTLKIRSTKLEDSAMYFCASSVGITEAFFGQGTRLTVV.

V usage is TRBV5-1 and J usage is TRBJ2-5, with 8 bases that match TRBD1. Germline assignment: CDR1 SGHRS and CDR2 YFSETQ. The CDR3 is made up of 15 amino acids. The J segment lost 2 bases and the V segment lost 4 bases, leaving 7 bases of the junction unmatched. The CDR3 protein is CASSGNTGGQETQYF. CDR3 sequence (DNA): TGCGCCAGCAGCGGAAATACAGGGGGTCAAGAGACCCAGTACTTC.

The chain employs TRBV19 and TRBJ2-1; the D call may be TRBD1 or TRBD2 (5 bases each). The CDR3 is made up of 15 amino acids. The germline gives CDR1 LNHDA, CDR2 SQIVND (reference sequence). Trimming stripped 3 bases from V and 4 bases from J, with 13 bases between. The CDR3 loop is CASSIPRGVYNEQFF. For the CDR3, the DNA is TGTGCCAGTAGTATTCCCCGGGGCGTTTACAATGAGCAGTTCTTC. Filled out from reference TRBV19 and TRBJ2-1, the complete variable domain reads DGGITQSPKYLFRKEGQNVTLSCEQNLNHDAMYWYRQDPGQGLRLIYYSQIVNDFQKGDIAEGYSVSREKKESFPLTVTSAQKNPTAFYLCASSIPRGVYNEQFFGPGTRLTVL.

This rearrangement joins TRBV6-2 or TRBV6-3 to TRBJ2-5; possibly TRBD2 for D (6 bases). The length of the CDR3 is 15 residues. Germline CDR1 reads MNHEY; CDR2 reads SVGEGT. Trimming shortened V by 0 bases and J by 5 bases, and 13 bases separated the two germline ends. CDR3 loop: CASSYSGGFRETQYF. The CDR3 nucleotides read TGTGCCAGCAGTTACTCTGGAGGGTTCCGGGAGACCCAGTACTTC.

This clonotype was found a few times. This chain uses TRBV29-1 with TRBJ2-1; 7 nucleotides agree with TRBD2. This CDR3 has 11 residues. The ends lost 7 bases at V and 6 bases at J; junction bases unmatched: 3. CDR1 SQVTM and CDR2 ANQGSEA come from the germline V gene. CDR3 sequence (DNA): TGCAGCGGGGGGACTACCAATGAGCAGTTCTTC. Its translation: CSGGTTNEQFF.

The V call is TRBV19, the J call TRBJ2-1; D may be TRBD2 (6 bases). This CDR3 is 16 amino acids long. The V gene lost 3 bases and the J gene lost 11 bases, with 23 bases spanning the gap. Germline V gene lookup returns CDR1 LNHDA and CDR2 SQIVND (reference sequence). CDR3: CASSIGGTERGGKQFF. For the CDR3, the DNA is TGTGCCAGTAGTATCGGCGGGACTGAACGGGGTGGTAAGCAGTTCTTC.

This clonotype was recorded many times. This chain joins TRBV7-6 and TRBJ2-1; the match to TRBD1 covers 7 bases. V lost 5 bases, J lost 0 bases, and 7 bases stayed unmatched. This CDR3 region has 16 residues. Germline assignment: CDR1 SGHVS and CDR2 FNYEAQ. Here the CDR3 DNA reads TGTGCCAGCAGCCCCAGGGGACAGAGCTCCTACAATGAGCAGTTCTTC. It is translated as CASSPRGQSSYNEQFF. The variable domain in full, with the rest retrieved from reference TRBV7-6 and TRBJ2-1, is GAGVSQSPRYKVTKRGQDVALRCDPISGHVSLYWYRQALGQGPEFLTYFNYEAQQDKSGLPNDRFSAERPEGSISTLTIQRTEQRDSAMYRCASSPRGQSSYNEQFFGPGTRLTVL.

The chain couples TRBV19 to TRBJ2-1; tentative D call: TRBD2 (7 bases). This CDR3 is 15 amino acids long. CDR1 LNHDA and CDR2 SQIVND come from the germline V gene (reference sequence). Trimming cost V 8 bases and J 3 bases, with 17 bases left between them. CDR3 DNA: TGTGCCAGTTCCCTTGGGAGGGGGGGCTACAATGAGCAGTTCTTC. This translates into CASSLGRGGYNEQFF.

This clonotype is hyperexpanded. The rearrangement links TRBV19 to TRBJ1-6; 8 nucleotides align to TRBD1. This CDR3 has 18 amino acids. Germline lookup yields CDR1 LNHDA and CDR2 SQIVND (reference sequence). The V and J ends lost 7 bases and 5 bases, in that order; junction bases with no gene match: 16. Here the CDR3 reads CASKGQGAAIRNNSPLHF. The CDR3 region has the DNA TGTGCCAGTAAGGGCCAGGGGGCCGCTATTCGGAATAATTCACCCCTCCACTTT.

The V and J genes are TRBV3-1 and TRBJ2-5; D not certain. The V gene lost 2 bases and the J gene lost 13 bases, with 11 bases spanning the gap. Per germline, CDR1 LGHDT and CDR2 YNNKEL (reference sequence). This CDR3 has 11 residues. The CDR3 is CASSQSEPLYF. The DNA for the CDR3 is TGTGCCAGCAGCCAATCTGAACCGTTGTACTTC.

The V gene is TRBV5-1, the J gene TRBJ2-5; 11 positions agree with TRBD1. Germline values: CDR1 SGHRS, CDR2 YFSETQ. With V trimmed by 4 bases and J by 5 bases, 4 bases remained unmatched. The CDR3 extends over 14 amino acids. The CDR3 loop reads CASSGTGGRETQYF. The CDR3 DNA reads as TGCGCCAGCAGCGGGACAGGGGGACGGGAGACCCAGTACTTC.

The chain employs TRBV24-1 and TRBJ2-7; TRBD1 matches at 11 bases. CDR3 length: 15 residues. With V trimmed by 3 bases and J by 7 bases, 7 bases remained unmatched. Germline CDR1 reads KGHDR; CDR2 reads SFDVKD. For the CDR3, the DNA is TGTGCCACCAGTGATGGTGGACAGGGGGCGCGGGAGCAGTACTTC. Amino acids: CATSDGGQGAREQYF.

This clonotype was counted a few times. The chain uses TRBV7-3 and TRBJ2-2, with 8 nucleotides matching TRBD1. The J segment lost 3 bases and the V segment lost 3 bases, leaving 3 bases of the junction unmatched. Germline loops: CDR1 SGHTA, CDR2 FQGTGA. This CDR3 is 15 amino acids long. In nucleotides, the CDR3 is TGTGCCAGCAGCTTCTCACAGGGGGACACCGGGGAGCTGTTTTTT. Its translation is CASSFSQGDTGELFF.

The rearrangement joins TRBV4-2 to TRBJ2-6; possible D gene TRBD1, 5 bases. Germline CDR1 reads LGHNA; CDR2 reads YNFKEQ. The CDR3 spans 16 residues. Trimming left V 0 bases short and J 1 base short, with 7 bases between. As DNA, the CDR3 is TGTGCCAGCAGCCAAGATCAGGGTTCTGGGGCCAACGTCCTGACTTTC. Amino acids: CASSQDQGSGANVLTF.